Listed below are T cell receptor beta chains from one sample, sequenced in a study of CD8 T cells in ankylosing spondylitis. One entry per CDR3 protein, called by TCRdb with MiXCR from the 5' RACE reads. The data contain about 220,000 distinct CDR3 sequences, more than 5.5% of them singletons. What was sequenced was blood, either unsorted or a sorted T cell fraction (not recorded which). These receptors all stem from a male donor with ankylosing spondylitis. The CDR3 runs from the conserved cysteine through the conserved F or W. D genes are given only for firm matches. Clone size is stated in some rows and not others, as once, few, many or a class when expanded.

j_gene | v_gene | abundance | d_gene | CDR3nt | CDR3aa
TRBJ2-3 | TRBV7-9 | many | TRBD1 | TGTGCCAGCAGCTTAGTCAGGGGGCCCACAGATACGCAGTATTTT | CASSLVRGPTDTQYF
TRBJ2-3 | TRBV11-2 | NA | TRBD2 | TGTGCCAGCAGCTTATACGGGAGGGTCACAGATACGCAGTATTTT | CASSLYGRVTDTQYF
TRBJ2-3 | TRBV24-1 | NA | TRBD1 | TGTGCCACCAGTGATGGAGACAGGGGGCTATCCACAGATACGCAGTATTTT | CATSDGDRGLSTDTQYF
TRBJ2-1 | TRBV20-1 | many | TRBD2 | TGCAGTGCTAGAGGAGCAGGGACTAGCGGGAGGCCTCCCTGGGGGCAGTTCTTC | CSARGAGTSGRPPWGQFF
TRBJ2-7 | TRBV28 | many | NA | TGTGCCAGCAGTTTAGCAGGGCAGGTTGCCGAGCAGTACTTC | CASSLAGQVAEQYF
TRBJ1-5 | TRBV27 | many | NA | TGTGCCAGCAGCCCCGGACGGAGCAATCAGCCCCAGCATTTT | CASSPGRSNQPQHF
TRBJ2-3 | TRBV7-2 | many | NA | TGTGCCAGCAGCTTAAATGGCGTGATAGGAACAGATACGCAGTATTTT | CASSLNGVIGTDTQYF
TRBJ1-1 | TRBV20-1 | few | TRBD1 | TGCAGTGCAATCCAACAGGGGGTTGGGGACACTGAAGCTTTCTTT | CSAIQQGVGDTEAFF
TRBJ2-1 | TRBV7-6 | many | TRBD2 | TGTGCCAGCAGCTTATCTCTAGCGGGACTGCGAGAGCAGTTCTTC | CASSLSLAGLREQFF
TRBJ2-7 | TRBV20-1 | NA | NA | TGCAGTGCTAGAGATGAGGCTGGGTTTAGGGGCTACGAGCAGTACTTC | CSARDEAGFRGYEQYF
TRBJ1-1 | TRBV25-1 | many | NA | TGTGCCAGCAGTGCAAATAGGGAGAACACTGAAGCTTTCTTT | CASSANRENTEAFF
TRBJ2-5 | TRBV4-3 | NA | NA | TGCGCCAGCAGCCTCACGGCGGGGACCCAAGAGACCCAGTACTTC | CASSLTAGTQETQYF
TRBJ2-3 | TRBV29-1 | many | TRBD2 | TGCAGCGTTCCGACTAGCGGCGCGCGAGATACGCAGTATTTT | CSVPTSGARDTQYF
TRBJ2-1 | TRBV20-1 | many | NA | TGCAGTGCTCAGTGGGGAACAGGGTGGAGTGAGCAGTTCTTC | CSAQWGTGWSEQFF
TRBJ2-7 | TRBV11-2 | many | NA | TGTGCCAGCAGCTCATCTTCTGGACACTTCTACGAGCAGTACTTC | CASSSSSGHFYEQYF
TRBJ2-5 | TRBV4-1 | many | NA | TGCGCCAGCAGCCAAGGGGTAGAGACCCAGTACTTC | CASSQGVETQYF
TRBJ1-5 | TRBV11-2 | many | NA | TGTGCCAGCAGCGCAGAGGTGGGGGGGGTCCTCAATCAGCCCCAGCATTTT | CASSAEVGGVLNQPQHF
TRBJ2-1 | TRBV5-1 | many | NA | TGCGCCAGCAGCTTGGGTTGGAGCCGAGGGTACAATGAGCAGTTCTTC | CASSLGWSRGYNEQFF
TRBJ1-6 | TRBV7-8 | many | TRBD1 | TGTGCCAGCACCCAGGGGGCTGATAATTCACCCCTCCACTTT | CASTQGADNSPLHF
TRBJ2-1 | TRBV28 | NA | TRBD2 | TGTGCCAGTCTGAGGAGCGGGAGAGGAGGAGGATTCTTC | CASLRSGRGGGFF
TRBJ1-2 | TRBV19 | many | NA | TGTGCCAGTAGTTCCCTCAACCGGGACTATGGCTACACCTTC | CASSSLNRDYGYTF
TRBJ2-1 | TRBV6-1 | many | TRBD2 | TGTGCCAGCAGTCCCGGCTTAGGACTAGGAAATGAGCAGTTCTTC | CASSPGLGLGNEQFF